This T cell receptor beta chain was captured in a study of T cells after yellow fever vaccination. General study findings and limits: Repertoires sorted by FACS could include abundant clonotypes that are contaminants from the bulk population. Among all clonotypes, a small share was observed in both CD4 and CD8 compartments. Most primary-vaccination clones reappeared after the booster (more than 95% CD4, around 88% CD8).

Only a few counts were recorded for this clonotype. Its antigen remains unknown. The V end lost 6 bases, the J end lost 5 bases, and 19 bases lay between the germline ends. The CDR3 is made up of 16 amino acids. It was through 5'RACE template switching that TCR cDNA was made, with a universal primer site and UMIs added. One entry per CDR3 protein, called by TCRdb with MiXCR from the 5' RACE reads. The profile shows a few hundred thousand distinct CDR3 sequences, 8.7% of them singletons. J is TRBJ2-2 and V is TRBV12-3 or TRBV12-4; D gene unclear. The sample was PBMCs, taken on the day of the first yellow fever vaccination. This receptor was taken from a man younger than 30 who received the YFV17D yellow fever vaccine. The CDR3 region is CASSRLRTPGTGELFF. The CDR3 DNA reads as TGTGCCAGCAGCCGACTCCGGACGCCCGGGACCGGGGAGCTGTTTTTT.